The clone carrying this T cell receptor (beta chain) has just a few counts. This sample was included in a study of CD8+CD57+ T cells in acquired aplastic anemia. Template material for TCR beta VDJ and CDR3 profiling consisted of genomic DNA. In TCRdb, the reads were re-called with MiXCR into one record per CDR3 protein. The repertoire consists of hundreds of thousands of distinct CDR3 sequences, with around 60% occurring once and the leading ten covering around 7.6%. Sequencing was done on a sample of sorted CD4+, CD8+, or CD8+CD57+ T cells (not recorded which) from PBMCs. This TCR came from a human donor with severe aplastic anemia or a healthy control (not recorded which).

The CDR3 nucleotides are TGTGCCAGTAGTATCTTCCAGGGTGAGACCCAGTACTTC. Amino acid sequence: CASSIFQGETQYF. The rearrangement links TRBV19 to TRBJ2-5; tentative D call: TRBD1 (5 bases). CDR1 is LNHDA and CDR2 is SQIVND in the germline V gene (reference sequence). The CDR3 length is 13 residues. The V and J ends lost 3 bases and 5 bases respectively, with 10 bases between them.